The clone carrying this T cell receptor (beta chain) was counted a few times. This CDR3 has 16 amino acids. In germline, CDR1 is ENHRY, CDR2 SYGVKD. Germline trimming cut 5 bases from V and 6 bases from J; bases unmatched to any gene: 11. This specimen belongs to a study of early T cells in non-severe SARS-CoV-2 infection. Each CDR3 protein gets one entry after TCRdb re-called the 5' RACE reads with MiXCR. This table has tens of thousands of distinct CDR3 sequences, 3% to 4% appearing once. The sequenced material came from whole blood. This sequence joins TRBV10-3 and TRBJ1-4; 8 nucleotides match TRBD1. The source is an adult who was a healthcare worker with PCR-confirmed SARS-CoV-2 infection or an uninfected control (not recorded which). For the CDR3, the DNA is TGTGCCATCAGTTTCTCAGCGACAGGGGCGGATGAAAAACTGTTTTTT. This translates into CAISFSATGADEKLFF.